The clone carrying this TCR beta chain was observed a single time. The PCR employed 60 Vbeta primers together with 13 Jbeta primers. Profiling relied on immunoSEQ multiplex PCR, and the TCRdb table lists in-frame clones only, not all of them. The sample has about 160,000 clones, 79% seen once; the top ten hold about 6.7%. With 5 bases clipped from V and 11 bases from J, the junction kept 6 bases outside the gene matches. The CDR3 has 12 amino acids. Germline V lookup: CDR1 SNHLY, CDR2 FYNNEI. This sample was taken from a study of cytomegalovirus exposure and HLA in healthy donors. The sequence was obtained from a man aged 50-60 years in good health and CMV-seropositive. The specimen was PBMCs. V usage is TRBV2 and J usage is TRBJ2-4; TRBD1 matches at 7 bases. The CDR3 DNA follows: TGTGCCAGCAGTCAAACAGGGGAAGTTCAGTACTTC. It yields the protein CASSQTGEVQYF.